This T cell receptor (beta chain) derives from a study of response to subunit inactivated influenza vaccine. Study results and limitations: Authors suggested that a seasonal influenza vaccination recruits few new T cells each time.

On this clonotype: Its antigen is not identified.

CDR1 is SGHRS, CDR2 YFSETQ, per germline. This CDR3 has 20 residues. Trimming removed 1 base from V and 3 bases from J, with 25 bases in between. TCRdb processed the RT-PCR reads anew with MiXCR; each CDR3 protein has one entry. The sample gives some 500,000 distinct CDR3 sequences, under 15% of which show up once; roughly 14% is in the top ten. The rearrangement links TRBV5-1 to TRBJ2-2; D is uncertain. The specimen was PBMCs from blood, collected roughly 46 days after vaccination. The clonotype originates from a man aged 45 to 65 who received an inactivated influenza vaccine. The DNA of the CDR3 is TGCGCCAGCAGCTTGTTCACCCTGGAAGTGGGATCGTGGGACACCGGGGAGCTGTTTTTT. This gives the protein CASSLFTLEVGSWDTGELFF.